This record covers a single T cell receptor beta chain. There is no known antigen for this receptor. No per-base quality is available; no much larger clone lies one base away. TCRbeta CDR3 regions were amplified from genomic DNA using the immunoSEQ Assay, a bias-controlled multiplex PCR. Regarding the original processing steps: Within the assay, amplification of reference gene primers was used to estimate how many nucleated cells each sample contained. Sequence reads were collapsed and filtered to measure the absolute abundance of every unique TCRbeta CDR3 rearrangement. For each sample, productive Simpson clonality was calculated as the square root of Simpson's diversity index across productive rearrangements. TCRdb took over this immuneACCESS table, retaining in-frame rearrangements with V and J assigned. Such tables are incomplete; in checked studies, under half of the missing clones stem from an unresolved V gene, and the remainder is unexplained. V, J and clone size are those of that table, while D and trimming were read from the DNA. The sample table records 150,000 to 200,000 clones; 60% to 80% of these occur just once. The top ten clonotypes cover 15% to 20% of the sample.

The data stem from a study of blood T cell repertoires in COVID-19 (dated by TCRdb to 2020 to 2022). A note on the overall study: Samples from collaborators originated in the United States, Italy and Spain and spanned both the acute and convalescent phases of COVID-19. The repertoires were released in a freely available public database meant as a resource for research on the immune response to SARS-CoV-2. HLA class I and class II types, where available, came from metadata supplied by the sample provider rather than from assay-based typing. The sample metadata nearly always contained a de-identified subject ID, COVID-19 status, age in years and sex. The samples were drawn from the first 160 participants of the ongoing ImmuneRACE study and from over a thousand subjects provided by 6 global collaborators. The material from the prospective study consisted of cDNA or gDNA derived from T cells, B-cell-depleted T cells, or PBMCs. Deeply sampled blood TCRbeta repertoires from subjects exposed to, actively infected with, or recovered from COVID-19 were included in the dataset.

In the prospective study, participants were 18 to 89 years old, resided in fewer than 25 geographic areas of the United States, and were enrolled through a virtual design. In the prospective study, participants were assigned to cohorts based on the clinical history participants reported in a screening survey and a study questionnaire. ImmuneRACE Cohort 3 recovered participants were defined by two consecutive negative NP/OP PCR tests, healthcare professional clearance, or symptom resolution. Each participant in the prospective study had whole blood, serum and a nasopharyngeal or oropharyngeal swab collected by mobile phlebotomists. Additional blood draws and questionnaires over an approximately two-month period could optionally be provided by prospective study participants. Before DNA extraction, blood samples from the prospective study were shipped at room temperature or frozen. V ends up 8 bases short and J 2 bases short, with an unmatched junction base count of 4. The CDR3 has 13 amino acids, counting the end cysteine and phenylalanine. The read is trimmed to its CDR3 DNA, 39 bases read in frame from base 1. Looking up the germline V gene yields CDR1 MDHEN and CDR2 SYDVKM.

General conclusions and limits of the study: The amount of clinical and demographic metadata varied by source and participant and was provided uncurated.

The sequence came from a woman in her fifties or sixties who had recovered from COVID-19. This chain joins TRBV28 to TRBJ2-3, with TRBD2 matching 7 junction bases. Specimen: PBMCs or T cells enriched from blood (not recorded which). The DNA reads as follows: TGTGCCAGCTACGGGAGGATCACAGATACGCAGTATTTT. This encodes CASYGRITDTQYF.